This TCR beta chain was sequenced in a study of blood T cell repertoires in COVID-19. The V gene's germline CDR1 is SGHTA and CDR2 FQGTGA. Trimming took 8 bases from V and 6 from J; bases not matched to a gene: 7. There are 13 residues in the CDR3. Original data processing: Reference gene primers were amplified, and this amplification served to estimate nucleated cell counts. Sequencing used immunoSEQ multiplex PCR; TCRdb keeps in-frame clones, though not all of them. The D gene and trimming were derived from the DNA, and the V and J assignments and clone size from that table. The sample yields roughly 300,000 clones, approximately 90% seen once.

The clonotype was recovered from a woman in her twenties or thirties with COVID-19, enrolled during active disease. The J gene is TRBJ2-1, the V gene TRBV7-3; 7 bases align to TRBD1. The sample was peripheral blood. DNA of the CDR3: TGTGCCAGCGGATCCGGACAGGTCAATGAGCAGTTCTTC. Translating it yields CASGSGQVNEQFF.